These 6 T cell receptor beta chains originate from one sample sequenced in a study of shared clonotypes between healthy human individuals. Sequencing used immunoSEQ multiplex PCR; TCRdb keeps in-frame clones, though not all of them. The sample has about 490,000 clones; around 80% are singletons. The sample comprised PBMCs. The receptor set was obtained from a woman between 40 and 55 years old in good health. Some clones in this sample may be carry-over from other donors' samples.

V usage is TRBV2 and J usage is TRBJ2-7; D remains unclear. CDR1 is SNHLY, CDR2 FYNNEI, per germline. This CDR3 contains 14 residues. Trimming pared 7 bases from V and 3 bases from J, leaving 16 bases between. The CDR3 DNA reads TGTGCCAGCATAATGGCAGGAGATAACTACGAGCAGTACTTC. Protein: CASIMAGDNYEQYF.

The chain carries TRBV5-1 and TRBJ2-7; 8 bases fit TRBD1. The V gene's germline CDR1 is SGHRS and CDR2 YFSETQ. J was trimmed by 4 bases and V by 4 bases; bases with no gene match: 7. This CDR3 comprises 14 residues. The CDR3 DNA reads TGCGCCAGCAGCCCTGACAGGGGTTATTACGAGCAGTACTTC. Translation: CASSPDRGYYEQYF.

The V and J genes are TRBV7-9 and TRBJ1-2, with TRBD1 as a possible D gene (5 bases). CDR1 SEHNR and CDR2 FQNEAQ come from the germline V gene (reference sequence). This CDR3 has 17 amino acids. Trimming removed 5 bases at V and 0 bases at J, with 19 bases between. For the CDR3, the DNA is TGTGCCAGCAGCCTCCGGGACGGCCGAGGGCCTAACTATGGCTACACCTTC. It translates to CASSLRDGRGPNYGYTF.

The chain links TRBV4-1 to TRBJ2-7; 9 bases map to TRBD1. V lost 2 bases to trimming and J lost 4 bases; unmatched junction nucleotides: 9. There are 16 residues in the CDR3. Germline loops: CDR1 MGHRA, CDR2 YSYEKL. Here the CDR3 reads CASSQRGTGSMYEQYF. CDR3 in DNA: TGCGCCAGCAGCCAAAGGGGGACAGGGTCGATGTACGAGCAGTACTTC.

The V call is TRBV7-7, the J call TRBJ2-7; 8 nucleotides agree with TRBD2. The CDR3 is 13 residues long. With V trimmed by 3 bases and J by 5 bases, 3 bases remained unmatched. Germline V gene sequence: CDR1 SSHAT, CDR2 FNYEAQ (reference sequence). In nucleotides, the CDR3 is TGTGCCAGCAGCTTTCGGGAGGGCGACGAGCAGTACTTC. Its translation is CASSFREGDEQYF.

V usage is TRBV5-1 and J usage is TRBJ2-5; TRBD2 might be the D (6 bases). The CDR3 sequence is 15 residues long. V gave up 0 bases and J gave up 4 bases, with 13 bases separating them. Germline values: CDR1 SGHRS, CDR2 YFSETQ. The CDR3: CASSLAWRGTETQYF. CDR3 DNA: TGCGCCAGCAGCTTGGCCTGGAGGGGCACAGAGACCCAGTACTTC.